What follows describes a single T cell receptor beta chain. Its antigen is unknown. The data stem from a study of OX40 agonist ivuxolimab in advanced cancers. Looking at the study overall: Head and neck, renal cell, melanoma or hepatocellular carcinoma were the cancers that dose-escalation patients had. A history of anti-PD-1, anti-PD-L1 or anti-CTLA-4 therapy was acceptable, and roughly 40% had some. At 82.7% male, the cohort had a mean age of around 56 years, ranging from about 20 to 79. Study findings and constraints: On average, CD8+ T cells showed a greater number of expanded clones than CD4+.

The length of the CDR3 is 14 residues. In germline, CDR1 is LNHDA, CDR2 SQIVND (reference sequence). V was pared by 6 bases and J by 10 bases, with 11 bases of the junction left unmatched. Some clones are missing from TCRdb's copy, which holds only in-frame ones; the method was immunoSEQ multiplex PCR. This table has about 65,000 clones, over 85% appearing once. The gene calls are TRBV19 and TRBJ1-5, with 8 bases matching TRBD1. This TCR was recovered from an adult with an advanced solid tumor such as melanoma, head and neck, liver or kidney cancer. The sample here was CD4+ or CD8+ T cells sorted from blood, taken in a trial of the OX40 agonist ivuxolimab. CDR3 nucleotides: TGTGCCAGTAGCTCGACAGGGGCCGACCTTCCCCAGCATTTT. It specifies CASSSTGADLPQHF.